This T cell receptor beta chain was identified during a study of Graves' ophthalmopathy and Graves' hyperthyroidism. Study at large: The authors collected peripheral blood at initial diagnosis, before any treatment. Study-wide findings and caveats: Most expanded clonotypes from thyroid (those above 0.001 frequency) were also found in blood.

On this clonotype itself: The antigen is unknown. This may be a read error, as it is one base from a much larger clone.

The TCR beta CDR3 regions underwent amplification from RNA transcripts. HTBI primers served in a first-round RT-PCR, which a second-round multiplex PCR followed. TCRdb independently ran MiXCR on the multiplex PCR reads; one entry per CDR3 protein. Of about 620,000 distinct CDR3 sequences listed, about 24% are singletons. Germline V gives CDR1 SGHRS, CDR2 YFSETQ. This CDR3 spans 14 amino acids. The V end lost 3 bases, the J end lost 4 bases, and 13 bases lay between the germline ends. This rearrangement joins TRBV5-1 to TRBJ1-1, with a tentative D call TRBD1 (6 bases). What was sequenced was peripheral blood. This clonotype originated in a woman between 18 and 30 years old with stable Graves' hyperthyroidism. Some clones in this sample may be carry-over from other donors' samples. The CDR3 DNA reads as TGCGCCAGCAGCTCCCGGGACAAGGTCACTGAAGCTTTCTTT. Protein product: CASSSRDKVTEAFF.